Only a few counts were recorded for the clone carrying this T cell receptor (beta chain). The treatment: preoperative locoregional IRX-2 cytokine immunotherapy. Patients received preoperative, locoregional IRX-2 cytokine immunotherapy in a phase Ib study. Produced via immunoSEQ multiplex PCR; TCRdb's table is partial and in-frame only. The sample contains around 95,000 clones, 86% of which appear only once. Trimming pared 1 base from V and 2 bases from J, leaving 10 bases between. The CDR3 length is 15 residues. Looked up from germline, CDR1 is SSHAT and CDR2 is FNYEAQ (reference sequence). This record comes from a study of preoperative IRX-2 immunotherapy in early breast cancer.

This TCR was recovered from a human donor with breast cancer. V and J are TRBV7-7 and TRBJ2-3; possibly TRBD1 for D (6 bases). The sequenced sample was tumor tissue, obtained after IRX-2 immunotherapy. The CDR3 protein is CASSLGYRATDTQYF. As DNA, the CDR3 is TGTGCCAGCAGCTTAGGTTACAGGGCCACAGATACGCAGTATTTT.